The 6 T cell receptor beta chains reported below all come from one sample, sequenced in a study of CD8 T cells in ankylosing spondylitis. TCRdb reanalysed the 5' RACE reads using MiXCR and keeps one entry per CDR3 protein. The table has roughly 120,000 distinct CDR3 sequences, roughly 15% seen once; the top ten hold 2.5% to 3%. The sample comprised blood, either unsorted or a sorted T cell fraction (not recorded which). All receptors derive from a female donor with ankylosing spondylitis or in good health (not recorded which).

The J gene is TRBJ2-7, the V gene TRBV7-9; 8 bases agree with TRBD1. CDR1 and CDR2 (germline): SEHNR, FQNEAQ (reference sequence). The junction had 12 bases not matched to a gene; V was cut back by 5 bases and J by 0 bases. The CDR3 spans 17 residues. The CDR3 loop reads CASSLPEQGVFSYEQYF. Here the CDR3 DNA reads TGTGCCAGCAGCCTACCGGAACAGGGGGTCTTCTCCTACGAGCAGTACTTC. Full variable domain (missing parts from reference TRBV7-9 and TRBJ2-7): DTGVSQNPRHKITKRGQNVTFRCDPISEHNRLYWYRQTLGQGPEFLTYFQNEAQLEKSRLLSDRFSAERPKGSFSTLEIQRTEQGDSAMYLCASSLPEQGVFSYEQYFGPGTRLTVT.

As to this clonotype: A read error may be the cause here, since a much bigger clone is one base away. This rearrangement joins TRBV6-1 to TRBJ1-1, with a possible D match to TRBD1 (6 bases). Per the germline V gene, CDR1 is MNHNS and CDR2 is SASEGT. This CDR3 region has 16 residues. The CDR3 coding sequence is TGTGCCAGCATTCCACTCGGCCGGTCGGGGGACACTGAAGCTTCCTTT. Translating it yields CASIPLGRSGDTEASF.

This clonotype was seen many times. J is TRBJ1-5 and V is TRBV10-3, with 10 bases lining up with TRBD1. CDR3 size: 16 residues. Germline V gives CDR1 ENHRY, CDR2 SYGVKD. The junction had 4 bases not matched to a gene; V was cut back by 2 bases and J by 3 bases. CDR3 protein: CAISEGTGDPNQPQHF. The CDR3 bases are TGTGCCATCAGTGAGGGGACAGGGGACCCCAATCAGCCCCAGCATTTT.

The CDR3 is CASSARGLNQPQHF. In DNA, the CDR3 is TGTGCCAGTAGTGCCAGGGGTCTTAATCAGCCCCAGCATTTT. The rearrangement joins TRBV19 to TRBJ1-5, with D perhaps matching TRBD1 (6 bases). The CDR3 has 14 residues. Trimming left V 5 bases short and J 4 bases short, with 12 bases between. Germline CDR1 is LNHDA and CDR2 is SQIVND (reference sequence).

V usage is TRBV5-5 and J usage is TRBJ1-2; possibly TRBD1 for D (5 bases). The CDR3 covers 17 residues. The germline V gene has CDR1 SGHKS and CDR2 YYEKEE (reference sequence). V was cut by 3 bases and J by 4 bases, with 22 bases left in between. The CDR3 DNA sequence: TGTGCCAGCAGCTGGGGCGGGGTCGAGGGGCGCCTCTATGGCTACACCTTC. Amino acids: CASSWGGVEGRLYGYTF.

This clonotype was picked up many times. The V gene is TRBV5-1, the J gene TRBJ1-2, with 10 bases that match TRBD1. After removal of 4 bases from V and 3 bases from J, the junction contained 12 bases not matched to a gene. Germline-derived CDR1 and CDR2 are SGHRS and YFSETQ. This CDR3 region has 17 residues. In nucleotides, the CDR3 is TGCGCCAGCAGCCCGAACCGGGACAGGGGAGGCGACTATGGCTACACCTTC. Translating gives CASSPNRDRGGDYGYTF.